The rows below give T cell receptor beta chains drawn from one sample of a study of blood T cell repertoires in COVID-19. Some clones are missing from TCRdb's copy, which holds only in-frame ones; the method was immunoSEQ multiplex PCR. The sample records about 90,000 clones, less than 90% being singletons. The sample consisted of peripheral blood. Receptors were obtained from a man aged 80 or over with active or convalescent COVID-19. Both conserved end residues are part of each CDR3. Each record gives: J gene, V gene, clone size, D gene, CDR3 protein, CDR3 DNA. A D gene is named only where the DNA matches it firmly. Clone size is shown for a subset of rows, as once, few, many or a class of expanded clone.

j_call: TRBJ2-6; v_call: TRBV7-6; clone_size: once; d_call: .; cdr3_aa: CASSLETSGANVLTF; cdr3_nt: TGTGCCAGCAGCTTAGAGACATCTGGGGCCAACGTCCTGACTTTC
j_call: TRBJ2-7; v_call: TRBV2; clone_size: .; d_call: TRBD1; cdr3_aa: CASSDQGQGYEQYF; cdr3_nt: TGTGCCAGCAGTGACCAGGGACAGGGCTACGAGCAGTACTTC
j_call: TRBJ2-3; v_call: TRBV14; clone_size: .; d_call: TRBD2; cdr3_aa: CASSRYLAGGPRTDTQYF; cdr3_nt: TGTGCCAGCAGCCGATATTTAGCGGGAGGGCCGCGCACAGATACGCAGTATTTT
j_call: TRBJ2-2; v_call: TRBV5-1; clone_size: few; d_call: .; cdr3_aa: CASSSDAGELFF; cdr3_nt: TGCGCCAGCAGCAGCGACGCCGGGGAGCTGTTTTTT
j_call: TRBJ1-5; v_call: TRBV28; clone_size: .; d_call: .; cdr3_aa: CASNRDSSNQPQHF; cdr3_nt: TGTGCCAGCAATAGAGACAGTAGCAATCAGCCCCAGCATTTT
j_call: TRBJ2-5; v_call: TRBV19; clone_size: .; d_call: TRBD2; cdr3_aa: CASSIGLAGETQYF; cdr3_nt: TGTGCCAGTAGTATCGGGCTAGCGGGAGAGACCCAGTACTTC
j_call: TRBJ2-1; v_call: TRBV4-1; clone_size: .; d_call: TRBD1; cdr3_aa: CASSQEQGWNEQFF; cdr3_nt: TGCGCCAGCAGCCAAGAACAGGGGTGGAATGAGCAGTTCTTC
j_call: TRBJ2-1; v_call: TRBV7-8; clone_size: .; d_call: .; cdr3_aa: CASSLKWQGIDEQFF; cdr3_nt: TGTGCCAGCAGCTTGAAATGGCAGGGAATCGATGAGCAGTTCTTC
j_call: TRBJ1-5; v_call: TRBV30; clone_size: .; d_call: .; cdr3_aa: CAWSVRQNQPQHF; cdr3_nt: TGTGCCTGGAGCGTACGACAGAATCAGCCCCAGCATTTT
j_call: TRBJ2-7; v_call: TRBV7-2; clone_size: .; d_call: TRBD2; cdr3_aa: CASSEGLAGVYEQYF; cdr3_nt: TGTGCCAGCAGCGAGGGACTAGCGGGAGTTTACGAGCAGTACTTC
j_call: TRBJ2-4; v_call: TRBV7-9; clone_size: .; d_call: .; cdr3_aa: CASMGLAKNIQYF; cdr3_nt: TGTGCCAGCATGGGCCTAGCCAAAAACATTCAGTACTTC
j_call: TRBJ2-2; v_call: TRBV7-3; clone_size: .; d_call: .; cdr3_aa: CASSRQGVANTGELFF; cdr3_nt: TGTGCCAGCAGCCGACAAGGGGTGGCGAACACCGGGGAGCTGTTTTTT
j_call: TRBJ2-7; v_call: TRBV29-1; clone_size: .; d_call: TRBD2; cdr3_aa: CSVMTSGGYEQYF; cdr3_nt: TGCAGCGTTATGACTAGCGGGGGGTACGAGCAGTACTTC
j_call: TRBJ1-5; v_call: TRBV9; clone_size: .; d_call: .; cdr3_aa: CASSVGDQPQHF; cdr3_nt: TGTGCCAGCAGCGTAGGCGATCAGCCCCAGCATTTT
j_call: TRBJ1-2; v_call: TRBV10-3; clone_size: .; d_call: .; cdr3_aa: CAISAPDRNYGYTF; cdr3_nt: TGTGCCATCAGCGCTCCAGACAGGAACTATGGCTACACCTTC
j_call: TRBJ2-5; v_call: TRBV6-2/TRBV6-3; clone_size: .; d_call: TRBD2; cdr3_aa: CASSSRTSGSPETQYF; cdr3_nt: TGTGCCAGCAGTTCCCGGACTAGCGGGAGCCCAGAGACCCAGTACTTC
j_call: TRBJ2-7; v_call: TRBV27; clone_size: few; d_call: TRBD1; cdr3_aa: CASSPGTGAEQYF; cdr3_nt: TGTGCCAGCAGTCCCGGGACAGGGGCCGAGCAGTACTTC
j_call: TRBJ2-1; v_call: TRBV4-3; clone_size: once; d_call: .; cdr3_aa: CASSQDRSGTYNEQFF; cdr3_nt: TGCGCCAGCAGCCAAGATCGAAGCGGCACCTACAATGAGCAGTTCTTC
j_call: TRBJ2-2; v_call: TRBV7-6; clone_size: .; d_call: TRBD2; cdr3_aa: CASSSPSSGIAGELFF; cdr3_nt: TGTGCCAGCAGCTCACCTTCTAGCGGGATAGCCGGGGAGCTGTTTTTT
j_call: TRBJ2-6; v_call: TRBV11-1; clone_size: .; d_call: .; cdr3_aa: CASSFSGANVLTF; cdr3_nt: TGTGCCAGCAGCTTCAGTGGGGCCAACGTCCTGACTTTC
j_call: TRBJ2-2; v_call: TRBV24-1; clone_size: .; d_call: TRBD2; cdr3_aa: CATGISGGPNTGELFF; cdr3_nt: TGTGCCACCGGGATTAGCGGGGGGCCGAACACCGGGGAGCTGTTTTTT
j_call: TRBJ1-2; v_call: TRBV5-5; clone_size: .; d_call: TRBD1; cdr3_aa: CASSSRGLSDYGYTF; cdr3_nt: TGTGCCAGCAGCAGCAGGGGGCTATCAGACTATGGCTACACCTTC